The 16 T cell receptor beta chains below were found in one sample sequenced in a study of T-cell reconstitution after alpha-beta-depleted transplantation in children (dated by TCRdb to 2015 to 2016). Preparation of the library involved PCR. Sequencing took place on an Illumina HiSeq 2500. To normalize quantification of the TCRbeta repertoire, the TCR libraries were built with molecular barcoding that relied on unique molecular identifiers. TCRdb reran the public reads through fastp at Q25 and MiXCR, keeping productive beta chains. For every CDR3 protein sequence, its rows merge into one entry that carries the most common genes and DNA. Counted in this sample were a few hundred thousand distinct CDR3 sequences; 15% to 20% of them appeared once. The ten largest account for 2.5% to 4% of the sample. The sample consisted of PBMCs from the stem cell graft donor, taken from the stem cell graft. Receptors were obtained from a human donor who donated a stem cell graft to a child with acute lymphoblastic leukemia.

The V gene is TRBV12-3 or TRBV12-4, the J gene TRBJ2-1, with 9 bases lining up with TRBD2. The J segment lost 6 bases and the V segment lost 0 bases, leaving 9 bases of the junction unmatched. The CDR3 sequence is 17 residues long. The CDR3 coding sequence is TGTGCCAGCAGTTTAGCGACCCTAGCGGGATCGGGCAATGAGCAGTTCTTC. Encoded protein: CASSLATLAGSGNEQFF.

The V and J genes are TRBV3-1 and TRBJ1-2; maybe TRBD1 (6 bases). In germline, CDR1 is LGHDT, CDR2 YNNKEL (reference sequence). V was clipped by 4 bases and J by 4 bases, with 10 bases between them. The CDR3 extends over 13 amino acids. The CDR3: CASSPGDIYGYTF. The CDR3 coding sequence is TGTGCCAGCAGCCCCGGGGACATCTATGGCTACACCTTC.

The chain has TRBV2 and TRBJ1-5; maybe TRBD1 (5 bases). Trimming stripped 3 bases from V and 5 bases from J, with 11 bases between. This CDR3 has 14 residues. Per germline, CDR1 SNHLY and CDR2 FYNNEI. In DNA, the CDR3 is TGTGCCAGCAGTGAGGCGGAGGGGCATCAGCCCCAGCATTTT. This gives the protein CASSEAEGHQPQHF. Full variable domain (missing parts from reference TRBV2 and TRBJ1-5): EPEVTQTPSHQVTQMGQEVILRCVPISNHLYFYWYRQILGQKVEFLVSFYNNEISEKSEIFDDQFSVERPDGSNFTLKIRSTKLEDSAMYFCASSEAEGHQPQHFGDGTRLSIL.

This chain uses TRBV18 with TRBJ2-7, with D unresolved. The CDR3 loop spans 14 amino acids. The V and J ends lost 5 bases and 3 bases respectively, with 14 bases between them. Germline assignment: CDR1 KGHSH and CDR2 LQKENI. The CDR3 here is CASSVSTKGYEQYF. CDR3 nucleotides: TGTGCCAGCTCAGTCTCCACAAAGGGCTACGAGCAGTACTTC.

V is TRBV5-1 and J is TRBJ2-7, with D hard to call. The V end lost 0 bases, the J end lost 6 bases, and 19 bases lay between the germline ends. Germline CDR1 SGHRS, CDR2 YFSETQ. The CDR3 has 16 residues. The CDR3 nucleotides are TGCGCCAGCAGCTTGGAGTATGGATCTTATCCTGGCGAGCAGTACTTC. Amino acids: CASSLEYGSYPGEQYF.

In its sample, this clonotype was seen a few times. The V call is TRBV12-3 or TRBV12-4, the J call TRBJ1-5, with D uncertain. The CDR3 length is 13 residues. The V end was cut by 3 bases, the J end by 7 bases, with 10 bases between. For the CDR3, the DNA is TGTGCCAGCAGTTTTCAGGTCCGGCAGCCCCAGCATTTT. Its protein product is CASSFQVRQPQHF.

J is TRBJ2-3 and V is TRBV15; 10 bases line up with TRBD1. The germline V gene encodes CDR1 LNHNV and CDR2 YYDKDF (reference sequence). The CDR3 contains 18 residues. The trim removed 0 bases at V and 0 bases at J, leaving 6 bases unmatched. CDR3 nucleotides: TGTGCCACCAGCAGAGATCGCGACAGGGGGCTGAGCACAGATACGCAGTATTTT. It yields the protein CATSRDRDRGLSTDTQYF.

This clonotype appeared a few times. V usage is TRBV15 and J usage is TRBJ2-1; possibly TRBD2 for D (6 bases). V was pared by 3 bases and J by 4 bases, with 13 bases between. The CDR3 has 15 residues. Germline CDR1 LNHNV, CDR2 YYDKDF (reference sequence). CDR3 nucleotides: TGTGCCACCAGCAGCCCCACTGGGACTTACAATGAGCAGTTCTTC. Amino acid sequence: CATSSPTGTYNEQFF.

There are a few counts of this clonotype. The chain couples TRBV7-9 to TRBJ1-5, with unresolved D. CDR3 length: 15 amino acids. Germline V gene sequence: CDR1 SEHNR, CDR2 FQNEAQ (reference sequence). Trimming took 5 bases from V and 3 from J, leaving 14 bases between them. CDR3 region: CASSPVGQFNQPQHF. CDR3 nucleotide sequence: TGTGCCAGCAGCCCCGTCGGGCAGTTCAATCAGCCCCAGCATTTT.

V gene TRBV7-9 combines with J gene TRBJ2-2; D unclear. The CDR3 extends over 11 amino acids. V shed 5 bases and J shed 6 bases, with 4 bases lying between them. Germline values: CDR1 SEHNR, CDR2 FQNEAQ (reference sequence). CDR3: CASSTSGELFF. Written as DNA, the CDR3 is TGTGCCAGCAGCACCTCCGGGGAGCTGTTTTTT. The full variable domain, rest sourced from reference TRBV7-9 and TRBJ2-2, is DTGVSQNPRHKITKRGQNVTFRCDPISEHNRLYWYRQTLGQGPEFLTYFQNEAQLEKSRLLSDRFSAERPKGSFSTLEIQRTEQGDSAMYLCASSTSGELFFGEGSRLTVL.

The chain joins TRBV5-4 to TRBJ2-1, with D possibly being TRBD2 (5 bases). This CDR3 is built from 12 residues. CDR1 SGHNT and CDR2 YYREEE come from the germline V gene (reference sequence). Trimming stripped 7 bases from V and 5 bases from J, with 10 bases between. The CDR3 coding sequence is TGTGCCAGCGGCAGGACTGACAATGAGCAGTTCTTC. Amino acids: CASGRTDNEQFF.

This clonotype turned up a few times. The V and J genes are TRBV5-1 and TRBJ2-1, with 7 bases lining up with TRBD2. Trimming cost V 7 bases and J 8 bases; bases outside gene matches: 18. The CDR3 sequence is 16 residues long. Germline values: CDR1 SGHRS, CDR2 YFSETQ. The CDR3 DNA reads TGCGCCAGCGCTGGAGGAGGACTAGGGGTTCTCGATGAGCAGTTCTTC. It codes for CASAGGGLGVLDEQFF. Filled out from reference TRBV5-1 and TRBJ2-1, the complete variable domain reads KAGVTQTPRYLIKTRGQQVTLSCSPISGHRSVSWYQQTPGQGLQFLFEYFSETQRNKGNFPGRFSGRQFSNSRSEMNVSTLELGDSALYLCASAGGGLGVLDEQFFGPGTRLTVL.

V usage is TRBV12-3 or TRBV12-4 and J usage is TRBJ2-3; TRBD2 aligns across 12 bases. With 6 bases clipped from V and 2 bases from J, the junction kept 3 bases outside the gene matches. The CDR3 runs to 15 residues. CDR3 in amino acids: CASRRTSGNTDTQYF. The CDR3 bases are TGTGCCAGCAGAAGGACTAGCGGGAACACAGATACGCAGTATTTT.

This clonotype was counted a few times. This chain joins TRBV4-2 and TRBJ2-7; 9 nucleotides align to TRBD1. The CDR3 totals 14 residues. V lost 0 bases to trimming and J lost 6 bases; unmatched junction nucleotides: 3. From germline, CDR1 is LGHNA and CDR2 YNFKEQ. CDR3 residues: CASSQEQGAVEQYF. CDR3 nucleotide sequence: TGTGCCAGCAGCCAAGAACAGGGGGCGGTCGAGCAGTACTTC.

This clonotype occurred a few times. The chain has TRBV12-3 or TRBV12-4 and TRBJ1-5, with D hard to call. This CDR3 has 12 amino acids. With 5 bases removed from V and 9 bases from J, the gap between germline ends came to 11 bases. The CDR3 coding sequence is TGTGCCAGCAGTATCACCTCGAGGCCCCAGCATTTT. Residues: CASSITSRPQHF.

V gene TRBV11-2 combines with J gene TRBJ2-7; 7 nucleotides align to TRBD1. V was pared by 2 bases and J by 0 bases, with 10 bases of the junction left unmatched. Looked up from germline, CDR1 is SGHAT and CDR2 is FQNNGV. The CDR3 has 17 amino acids. CDR3 amino acids: CASSLRADRISSYEQYF. The CDR3 DNA sequence: TGTGCCAGCAGCTTAAGGGCGGACAGGATAAGCTCCTACGAGCAGTACTTC. The full variable domain, rest sourced from reference TRBV11-2 and TRBJ2-7, is EAGVAQSPRYKIIEKRQSVAFWCNPISGHATLYWYQQILGQGPKLLIQFQNNGVVDDSQLPKDRFSAERLKGVDSTLKIQPAKLEDSAVYLCASSLRADRISSYEQYFGPGTRLTVT.